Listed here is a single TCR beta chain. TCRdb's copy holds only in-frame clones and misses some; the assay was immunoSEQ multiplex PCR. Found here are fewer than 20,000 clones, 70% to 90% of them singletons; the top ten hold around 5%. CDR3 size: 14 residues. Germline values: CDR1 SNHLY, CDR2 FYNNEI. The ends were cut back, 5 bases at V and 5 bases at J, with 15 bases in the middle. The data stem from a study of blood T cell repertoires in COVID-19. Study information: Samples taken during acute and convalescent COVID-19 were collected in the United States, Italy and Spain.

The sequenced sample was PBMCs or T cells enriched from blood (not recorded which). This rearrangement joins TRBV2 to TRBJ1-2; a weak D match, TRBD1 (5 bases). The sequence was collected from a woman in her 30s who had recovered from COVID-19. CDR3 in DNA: TGTGCCAGCAGTAACTTGCAGGGTCGGTATGGCTACACCTTC. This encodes CASSNLQGRYGYTF.